This T cell receptor beta chain was recorded in a study of cytomegalovirus exposure and HLA in healthy donors. About the research overall: Researchers previously reported finding roughly 120 million unique TCR beta sequences from roughly 170 million T cells.

The PCR made use of 60 Vbeta and 13 Jbeta primers. Here immunoSEQ multiplex PCR was the method, and the copy in TCRdb shows in-frame clones only, minus some. The table lists 150,000 to 200,000 clones, roughly 80% of them singletons, with 1.3% in the top ten. Per the germline V gene, CDR1 is MDHEN and CDR2 is SYDVKM. This CDR3 has 15 amino acids. The ends were cut back, 10 bases at V and 4 bases at J, with 19 bases in the middle. Sequencing was carried out using PBMCs. The rearrangement links TRBV28 to TRBJ2-2, with D possibly matching TRBD1 (5 bases). This clonotype originated in a man between 45 and 60 years old in good health and CMV-seropositive. CDR3 loop: CATTLGPPGTGELFF. In DNA, the CDR3 is TGTGCCACCACCCTGGGGCCCCCGGGCACCGGGGAGCTGTTTTTT.